This T cell receptor beta chain was found in a study of T cells after yellow fever vaccination. Study-level findings and limits: At under 98% for CD4 and about 91% for CD8, most primary-vaccination clones showed up again after the booster.

Universal primer sites and UMIs were introduced during 5'RACE template-switching synthesis of TCR cDNA. Via MiXCR, TCRdb re-called the 5' RACE reads, giving one row per CDR3 protein. The table lists 450,000 to 650,000 distinct CDR3 sequences, around a fifth of them singletons. Only a few counts were recorded for this clonotype. No antigen is known for it. Trimming cost V 4 bases and J 3 bases, with 10 bases left between them. CDR3 length: 14 residues. Germline CDR1 is MNHEY and CDR2 is SMNVEV (reference sequence). The TCR sequence derives from a man younger than 35 who received the YFV17D yellow fever vaccine. V gene TRBV27 combines with J gene TRBJ1-5; perhaps TRBD1 as D (6 bases). This specimen was PBMCs, taken 20 to 25 days after the first yellow fever vaccination. CDR3 residues: CASSSSGANQPQHF. The CDR3, as DNA: TGTGCCAGCAGTTCATCAGGGGCCAATCAGCCCCAGCATTTT.